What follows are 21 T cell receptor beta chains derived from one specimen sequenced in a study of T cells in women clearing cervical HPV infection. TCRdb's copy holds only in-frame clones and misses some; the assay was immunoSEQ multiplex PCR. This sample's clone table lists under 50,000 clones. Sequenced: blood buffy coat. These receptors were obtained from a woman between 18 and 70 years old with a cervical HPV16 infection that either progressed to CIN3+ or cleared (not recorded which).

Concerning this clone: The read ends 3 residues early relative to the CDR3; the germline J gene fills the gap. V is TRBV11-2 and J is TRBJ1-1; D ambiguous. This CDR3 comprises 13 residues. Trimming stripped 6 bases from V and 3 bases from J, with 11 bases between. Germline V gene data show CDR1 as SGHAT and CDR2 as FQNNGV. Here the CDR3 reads CASRPTKDTEAFF. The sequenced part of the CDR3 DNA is TGTGCCAGCAGACCCACAAAGGACACTGAA.

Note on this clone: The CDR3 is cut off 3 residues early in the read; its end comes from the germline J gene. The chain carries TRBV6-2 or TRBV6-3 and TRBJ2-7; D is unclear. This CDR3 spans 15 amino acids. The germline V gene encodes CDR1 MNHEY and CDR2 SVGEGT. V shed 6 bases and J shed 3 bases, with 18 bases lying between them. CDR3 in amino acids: CASSLRDSYHYEQYF. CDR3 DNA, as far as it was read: TGTGCCAGCAGCCTCCGCGACTCCTATCACTACGAG.

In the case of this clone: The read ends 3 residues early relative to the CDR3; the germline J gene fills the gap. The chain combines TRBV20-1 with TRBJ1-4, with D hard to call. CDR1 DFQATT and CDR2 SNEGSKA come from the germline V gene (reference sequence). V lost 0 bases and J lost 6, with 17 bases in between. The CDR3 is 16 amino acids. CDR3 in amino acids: CSARDLRAGVDEKLFF. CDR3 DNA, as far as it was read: TGCAGTGCTAGAGATCTAAGGGCAGGTGTTGATGAAAAA.

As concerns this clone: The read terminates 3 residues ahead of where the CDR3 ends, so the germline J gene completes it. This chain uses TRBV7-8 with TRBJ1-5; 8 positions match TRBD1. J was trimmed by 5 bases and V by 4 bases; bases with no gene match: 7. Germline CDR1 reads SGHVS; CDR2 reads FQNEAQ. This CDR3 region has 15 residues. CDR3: CASSSQLQGDQPQHF. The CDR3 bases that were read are TGTGCCAGCAGCTCGCAACTACAGGGGGATCAGCCC.

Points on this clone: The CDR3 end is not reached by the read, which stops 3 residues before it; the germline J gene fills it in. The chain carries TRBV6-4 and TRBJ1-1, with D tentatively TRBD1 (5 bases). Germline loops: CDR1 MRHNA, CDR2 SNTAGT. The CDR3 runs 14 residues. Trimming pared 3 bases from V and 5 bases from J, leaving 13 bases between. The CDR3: CASSDSSRGTEAFF. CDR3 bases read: TGTGCCAGCAGTGATTCGTCGCGGGGGACTGAA.

This CDR3 is CAWGLLGNDYTF. Incomplete CDR3 DNA: TGTGCCTGGGGGTTACTAGGCAATGAC. This chain links TRBV30 with TRBJ1-2; D unresolved. The read finishes 3 residues shy of the CDR3 end, and the germline J gene is used to complete it. The germline V gene has CDR1 GTSNPN and CDR2 SVGIG (reference sequence). CDR3 length: 12 residues.

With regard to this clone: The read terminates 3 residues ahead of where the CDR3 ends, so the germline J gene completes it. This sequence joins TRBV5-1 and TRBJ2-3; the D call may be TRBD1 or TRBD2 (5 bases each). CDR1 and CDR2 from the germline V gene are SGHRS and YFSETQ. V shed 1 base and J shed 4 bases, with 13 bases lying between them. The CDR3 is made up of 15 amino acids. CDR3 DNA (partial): TGCGCCAGCAGCTTGTGGCAGGGAGTCGCAGATACG. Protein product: CASSLWQGVADT. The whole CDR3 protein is CASSLWQGVADTQYF.

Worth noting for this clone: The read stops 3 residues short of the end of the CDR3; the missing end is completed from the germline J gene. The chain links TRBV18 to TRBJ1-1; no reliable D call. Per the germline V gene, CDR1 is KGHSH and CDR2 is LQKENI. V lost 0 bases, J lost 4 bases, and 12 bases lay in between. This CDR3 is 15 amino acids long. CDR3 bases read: TGTGCCAGCTCACCACCGGATCCGGGGAGCACTGAA. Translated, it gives CASSPPDPGSTE. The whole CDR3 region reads CASSPPDPGSTEAFF.

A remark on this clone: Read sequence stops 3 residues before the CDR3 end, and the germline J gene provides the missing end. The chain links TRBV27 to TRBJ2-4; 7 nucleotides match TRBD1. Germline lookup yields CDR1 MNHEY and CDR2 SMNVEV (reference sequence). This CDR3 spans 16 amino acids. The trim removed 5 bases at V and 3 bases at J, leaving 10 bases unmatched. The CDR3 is CASSGLYRGSKNIQYF. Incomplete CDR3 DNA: TGTGCCAGCAGTGGACTCTACAGGGGTAGCAAAAACATT.

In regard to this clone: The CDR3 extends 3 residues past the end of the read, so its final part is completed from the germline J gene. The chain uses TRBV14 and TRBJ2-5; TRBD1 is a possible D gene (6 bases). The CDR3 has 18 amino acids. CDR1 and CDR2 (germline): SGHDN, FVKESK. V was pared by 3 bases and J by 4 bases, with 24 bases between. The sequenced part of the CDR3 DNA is TGTGCCAGCAGCCACCGGTCTAGGAAGGGGGAGAGGCTAGAGACC. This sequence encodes CASSHRSRKGERLET. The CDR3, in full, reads CASSHRSRKGERLETQYF.

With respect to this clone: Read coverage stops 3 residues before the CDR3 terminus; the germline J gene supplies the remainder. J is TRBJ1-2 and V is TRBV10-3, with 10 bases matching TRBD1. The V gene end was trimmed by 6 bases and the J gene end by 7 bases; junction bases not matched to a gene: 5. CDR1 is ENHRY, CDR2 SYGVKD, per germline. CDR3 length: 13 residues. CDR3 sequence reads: CAISADRGSGYTF. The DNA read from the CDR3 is TGTGCCATCAGCGCGGACAGGGGGAGTGGC.

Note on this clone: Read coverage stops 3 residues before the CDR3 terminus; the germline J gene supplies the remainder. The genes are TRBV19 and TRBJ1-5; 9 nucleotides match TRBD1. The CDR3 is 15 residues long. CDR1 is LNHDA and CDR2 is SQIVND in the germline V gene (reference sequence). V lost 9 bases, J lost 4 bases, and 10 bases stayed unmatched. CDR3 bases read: TGTGCCAGCGAAGACAGGGGACAGGGTAATCAGCCC. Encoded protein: CASEDRGQGNQP. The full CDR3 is CASEDRGQGNQPQHF.

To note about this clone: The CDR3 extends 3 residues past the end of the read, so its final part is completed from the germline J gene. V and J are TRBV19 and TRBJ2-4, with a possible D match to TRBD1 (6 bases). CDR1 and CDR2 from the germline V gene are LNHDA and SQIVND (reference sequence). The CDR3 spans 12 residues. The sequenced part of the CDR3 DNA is TGTGCCGGGGGCGACAATGGCTATGGT. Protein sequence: CAGGDNGYG. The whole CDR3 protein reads CAGGDNGYGQYF.

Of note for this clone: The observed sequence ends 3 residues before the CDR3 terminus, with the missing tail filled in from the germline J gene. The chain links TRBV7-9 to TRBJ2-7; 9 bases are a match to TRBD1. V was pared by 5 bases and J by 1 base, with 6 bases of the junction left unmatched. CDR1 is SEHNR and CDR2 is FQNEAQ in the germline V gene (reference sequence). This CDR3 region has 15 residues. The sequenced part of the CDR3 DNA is TGTGCCAGCAGCCTCGGACAGGGGCTATCCTACGAG. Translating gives CASSLGQGLSYE. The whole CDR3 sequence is CASSLGQGLSYEQYF.

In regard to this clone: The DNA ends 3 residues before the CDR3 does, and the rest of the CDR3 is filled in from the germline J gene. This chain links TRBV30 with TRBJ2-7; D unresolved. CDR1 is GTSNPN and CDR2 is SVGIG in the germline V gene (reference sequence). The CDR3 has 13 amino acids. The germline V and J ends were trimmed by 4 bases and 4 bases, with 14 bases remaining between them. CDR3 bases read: TGTGCCTGGACCTCGCTAGGAGATTACGAG. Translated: CAWTSLGDYE. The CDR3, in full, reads CAWTSLGDYEQYF.

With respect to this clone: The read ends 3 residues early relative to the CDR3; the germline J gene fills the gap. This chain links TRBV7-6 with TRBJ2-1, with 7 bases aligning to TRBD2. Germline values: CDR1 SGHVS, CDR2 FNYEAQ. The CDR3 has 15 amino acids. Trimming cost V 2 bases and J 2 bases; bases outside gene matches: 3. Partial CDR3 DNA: TGTGCCAGCAGCTTAAACAGCGGGACCTACAATGAG. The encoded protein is CASSLNSGTYNE. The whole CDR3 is CASSLNSGTYNEQFF. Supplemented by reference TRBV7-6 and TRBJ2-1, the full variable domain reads GAGVSQSPRYKVTKRGQDVALRCDPISGHVSLYWYRQALGQGPEFLTYFNYEAQQDKSGLPNDRFSAERPEGSISTLTIQRTEQRDSAMYRCASSLNSGTYNEQFFGPGTRLTVL.

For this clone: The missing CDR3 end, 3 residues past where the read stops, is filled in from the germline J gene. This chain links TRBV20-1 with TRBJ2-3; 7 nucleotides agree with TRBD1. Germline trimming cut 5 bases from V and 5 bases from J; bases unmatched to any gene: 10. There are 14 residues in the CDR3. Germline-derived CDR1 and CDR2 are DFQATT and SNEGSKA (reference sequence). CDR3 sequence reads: CSAPRDSALDTQYF. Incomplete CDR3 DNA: TGCAGTGCTCCCCGGGACAGTGCTCTAGATACG.

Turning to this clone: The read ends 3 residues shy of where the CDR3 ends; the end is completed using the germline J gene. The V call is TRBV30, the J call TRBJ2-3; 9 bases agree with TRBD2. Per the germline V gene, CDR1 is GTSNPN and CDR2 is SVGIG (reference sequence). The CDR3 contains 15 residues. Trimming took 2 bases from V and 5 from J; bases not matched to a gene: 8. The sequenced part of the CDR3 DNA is TGTGCCTGGAGTCCAAATGCGGGAGGGCGAGATACG. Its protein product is CAWSPNAGGRDT. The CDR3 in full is CAWSPNAGGRDTQYF. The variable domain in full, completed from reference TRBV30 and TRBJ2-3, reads SQTIHQWPATLVQPVGSPLSLECTVEGTSNPNLYWYRQAAGRGLQLLFYSVGIGQISSEVPQNLSASRPQDRQFILSSKKLLLSDSGFYLCAWSPNAGGRDTQYFGPGTRLTVL.

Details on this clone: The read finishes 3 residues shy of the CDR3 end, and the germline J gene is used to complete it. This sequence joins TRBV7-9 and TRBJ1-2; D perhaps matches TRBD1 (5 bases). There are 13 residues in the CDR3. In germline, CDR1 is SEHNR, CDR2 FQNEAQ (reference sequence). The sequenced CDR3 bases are TGTGCCAGCCGCCGGGCCAGGGATGCCGGC. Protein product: CASRRARDAG. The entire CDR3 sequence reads CASRRARDAGYTF.

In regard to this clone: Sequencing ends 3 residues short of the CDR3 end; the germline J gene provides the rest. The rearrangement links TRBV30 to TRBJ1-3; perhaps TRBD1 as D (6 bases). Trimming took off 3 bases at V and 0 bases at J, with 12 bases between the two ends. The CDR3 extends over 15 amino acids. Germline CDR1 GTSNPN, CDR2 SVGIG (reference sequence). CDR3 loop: CAWRLQGLSGNTIYF. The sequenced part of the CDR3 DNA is TGTGCCTGGAGATTACAGGGCCTCTCTGGAAACACC. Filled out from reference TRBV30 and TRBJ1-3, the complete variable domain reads SQTIHQWPATLVQPVGSPLSLECTVEGTSNPNLYWYRQAAGRGLQLLFYSVGIGQISSEVPQNLSASRPQDRQFILSSKKLLLSDSGFYLCAWRLQGLSGNTIYFGEGSWLTVV.

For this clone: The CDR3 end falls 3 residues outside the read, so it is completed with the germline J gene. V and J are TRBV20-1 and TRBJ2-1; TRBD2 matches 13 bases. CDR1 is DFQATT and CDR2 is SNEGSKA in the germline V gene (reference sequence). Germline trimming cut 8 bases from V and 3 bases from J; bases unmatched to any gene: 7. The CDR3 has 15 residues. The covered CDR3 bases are TGCAGTTGCACTAGCGGGAGGGCTGGCTACAATGAG. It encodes CSCTSGRAGYNE. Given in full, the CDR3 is CSCTSGRAGYNEQFF.